A single sample gave rise to the 21 T cell receptor beta chains below, sequenced in a study of response to subunit inactivated influenza vaccine. TCRdb re-derived calls from the RT-PCR reads in MiXCR, one entry per CDR3 protein. The sample yields more than 450,000 distinct CDR3 sequences, around 8% seen once. Sequencing was performed on PBMCs from blood, taken 23 to 25 months after vaccination. These receptors all stem from a man aged 45 to 75 who received an inactivated influenza vaccine.

This clonotype was seen repeatedly, ten times or more. V is TRBV29-1 and J is TRBJ2-1; possibly TRBD1 for D (6 bases). This CDR3 region has 13 residues. The V gene lost 4 bases and the J gene lost 6 bases, with 13 bases spanning the gap. Germline V lookup: CDR1 SQVTM, CDR2 ANQGSEA. The CDR3 reads CSVAGQGGNEQFF. CDR3 bases: TGCAGCGTTGCAGGACAAGGGGGCAATGAGCAGTTCTTC.

Comment on this clonotype: The conserved closing phenylalanine or tryptophan is absent in this CDR3, likely reflecting a read error. The chain combines TRBV7-2 with TRBJ2-3; TRBD2 aligns across 9 bases. Germline CDR1 reads SGHTA; CDR2 reads FQGNSA. The CDR3 length is 15 residues. V dropped 5 bases and J dropped 6; count of bases not matched to a gene: 9. The CDR3 protein is CASSVSGTSWDTQYY. CDR3 nucleotide sequence: TGTGCCAGCAGCGTCTCCGGGACTAGCTGGGATACGCAGTATTAT.

This clonotype was detected a few times. The chain has TRBV7-8 and TRBJ1-4; D gene unclear. The CDR3 covers 13 residues. V shed 4 bases and J shed 4 bases, with 7 bases lying between them. Germline V lookup: CDR1 SGHVS, CDR2 FQNEAQ. The chain's CDR3 is CASSSSGNEKLFF. CDR3 coding DNA: TGTGCCAGCAGCTCATCGGGTAATGAAAAACTGTTTTTT.

This clonotype showed up just a few times. This chain links TRBV12-3 or TRBV12-4 with TRBJ1-1; possible D gene TRBD1, 6 bases. This CDR3 has 15 residues. V lost 7 bases and J lost 0, with 15 bases in between. The CDR3 is CASTRTEKLNTEAFF. CDR3 sequence (DNA): TGTGCCAGCACCAGGACAGAAAAACTGAACACTGAAGCTTTCTTT.

This clonotype has a handful of counts. V gene TRBV20-1 combines with J gene TRBJ1-1, with 12 positions matching TRBD1. From germline, CDR1 is DFQATT and CDR2 SNEGSKA (reference sequence). V trimming: 3 bases; J trimming: 0 bases; junction bases outside the gene matches: 2. The CDR3 length is 15 residues. The CDR3 bases are TGCAGTGCTAGGGGACAGGGGGCCCTGAACACTGAAGCTTTCTTT. It translates to CSARGQGALNTEAFF.

The chain links TRBV18 to TRBJ2-2; 9 bases line up with TRBD1. The V and J ends lost 3 bases and 5 bases, in that order; junction bases with no gene match: 7. Per germline, CDR1 KGHSH and CDR2 LQKENI. The CDR3 length is 16 residues. The CDR3 coding sequence is TGTGCCAGCTCACCCACAGGGGGCGCCTTGACCGGGGAGCTGTTTTTT. Residues: CASSPTGGALTGELFF.

This clonotype was detected ten times or more. This chain links TRBV5-1 with TRBJ2-1; D gene unclear. V lost 0 bases, J lost 3 bases, and 7 bases lay in between. The CDR3 consists of 14 residues. The germline gives CDR1 SGHRS, CDR2 YFSETQ. CDR3 sequence reads: CASSLAQIYNEQFF. For the CDR3, the DNA is TGCGCCAGCAGCTTGGCCCAGATCTACAATGAGCAGTTCTTC. Based on the CDR3 plus reference TRBV5-1 and TRBJ2-1, the full variable domain is KAGVTQTPRYLIKTRGQQVTLSCSPISGHRSVSWYQQTPGQGLQFLFEYFSETQRNKGNFPGRFSGRQFSNSRSEMNVSTLELGDSALYLCASSLAQIYNEQFFGPGTRLTVL.

This clonotype was seen a few times. The chain uses TRBV4-3 and TRBJ2-2; no reliable D call. CDR1 is LGHNA, CDR2 YSLEER, per germline. The CDR3 is 14 amino acids. Trimming took 4 bases from V and 5 from J, leaving 11 bases between them. CDR3 protein: CASSPLSGTGELFF. The CDR3 DNA reads TGCGCCAGCAGCCCCCTCAGTGGGACCGGGGAGCTGTTTTTT.

In its sample, this clonotype was seen a few times. This chain links TRBV4-3 with TRBJ2-6; D not resolved. The germline V gene encodes CDR1 LGHNA and CDR2 YSLEER. CDR3 length: 16 residues. Trimming removed 0 bases from V and 0 bases from J, with 6 bases in between. The CDR3 loop reads CASSQDPFSGANVLTF. CDR3 nucleotide sequence: TGCGCCAGCAGCCAAGATCCATTCTCTGGGGCCAACGTCCTGACTTTC.

This clonotype appeared many times. The chain combines TRBV20-1 with TRBJ2-7; D gene ambiguous. CDR1 DFQATT and CDR2 SNEGSKA come from the germline V gene (reference sequence). CDR3 length: 14 amino acids. Trimming took 2 bases from V and 1 from J, leaving 12 bases between them. The CDR3 DNA is TGCAGTGCTAGAACATTGCCCAGGTCCTACGAGCAGTACTTC. As protein: CSARTLPRSYEQYF.

This sequence joins TRBV20-1 and TRBJ1-5, with D maybe TRBD1 (5 bases). Germline lookup yields CDR1 DFQATT and CDR2 SNEGSKA (reference sequence). Deletions cut 5 bases from V and 0 bases from J, with 11 bases between. This CDR3 contains 14 residues. CDR3 bases: TGCAGTGCTGGGACCGTCGGTAGCAATCAGCCCCAGCATTTT. It yields the protein CSAGTVGSNQPQHF.

This clonotype was seen a few times. The chain combines TRBV18 with TRBJ2-1, with D unclear. Germline V gene data show CDR1 as KGHSH and CDR2 as LQKENI. This CDR3 comprises 16 residues. V was shortened by 1 base and J by 2 bases, with 12 bases between the two germline ends. In DNA form, the CDR3 reads TGTGCCAGCTCACCACGATCCCCGCGCACCTACAATGAGCAGTTCTTC. It codes for CASSPRSPRTYNEQFF.

This clonotype appeared a few times. The rearrangement uses TRBV6-4 and TRBJ1-5; D is undetermined. Germline V gene data show CDR1 as MRHNA and CDR2 as SNTAGT. V lost 7 bases, J lost 6 bases, and 19 bases lay in between. The CDR3 is 15 residues long. CDR3 protein: CASTPSRALGQPQHF. The CDR3 nucleotides are TGTGCCAGCACTCCATCCCGGGCTTTGGGTCAGCCCCAGCATTTT.

This clonotype has a count of ten or more. This chain links TRBV4-3 with TRBJ1-2; 12 bases fit TRBD1. CDR3 size: 18 residues. Germline CDR1 and CDR2: LGHNA and YSLEER. V lost 4 bases to trimming and J lost 7 bases; unmatched junction nucleotides: 16. CDR3 bases: TGCGCCAGCAGCCCCCAAACAGCGGGAGGGACAGGGGGCTCTGGCTACACCTTC. It encodes CASSPQTAGGTGGSGYTF.

This clonotype was observed many times. This chain uses TRBV20-1 with TRBJ2-5, with TRBD2 as a possible D gene (6 bases). Trimming removed 0 bases from V and 2 bases from J, with 13 bases in between. This CDR3 comprises 15 residues. Germline V CDR1 and CDR2: DFQATT, SNEGSKA (reference sequence). This CDR3 reads CSARDAVAAQETQYF. Here the CDR3 DNA reads TGCAGTGCTAGAGATGCGGTAGCGGCACAAGAGACCCAGTACTTC.

Many counts were recorded for this clonotype. The J gene is TRBJ2-1, the V gene TRBV6-2 or TRBV6-3; 10 bases line up with TRBD2. The CDR3 is made up of 14 amino acids. Germline V gene sequence: CDR1 MNHEY, CDR2 SVGEGT. The junction had 5 bases not matched to a gene; V was cut back by 4 bases and J by 8 bases. The CDR3 region is CASSSLAGGDEQFF. The DNA of the CDR3 is TGTGCCAGCAGTTCCTTAGCGGGAGGTGATGAGCAGTTCTTC.

This clonotype was detected only a few times. V gene TRBV7-2 combines with J gene TRBJ2-4; TRBD1 aligns across 10 bases. Germline CDR1 SGHTA, CDR2 FQGNSA. The J segment lost 4 bases and the V segment lost 5 bases, leaving 2 bases of the junction unmatched. This CDR3 comprises 14 residues. The CDR3 region is CASSRGQGKNIQYF. CDR3 nucleotides: TGTGCCAGCAGCCGGGGACAGGGGAAAAACATTCAGTACTTC.

This clonotype showed up just a few times. The rearrangement uses TRBV7-2 and TRBJ1-3; 7 bases are shared with TRBD1. Unmatched junction bases numbered 10, after V lost 4 bases and J lost 7 bases. The V gene's germline CDR1 is SGHTA and CDR2 FQGNSA. This CDR3 is built from 15 residues. The CDR3 region has the DNA TGTGCCAGCAGCTCGGAGACAGGGATGGGTAACACCATATATTTT. Its protein is CASSSETGMGNTIYF.

The chain is built from TRBV20-1 and TRBJ1-1; 8 bases are shared with TRBD1. Germline values: CDR1 DFQATT, CDR2 SNEGSKA (reference sequence). V was pared by 5 bases and J by 6 bases, with 8 bases of the junction left unmatched. CDR3 length equals 13 residues. CDR3: CSAGQGPGSEAFF. The CDR3 bases are TGCAGTGCTGGACAGGGCCCGGGCTCTGAAGCTTTCTTT.

This clonotype was seen a handful of times. This chain connects TRBV6-1 to TRBJ1-1; 7 nucleotides agree with TRBD1. The germline gives CDR1 MNHNS, CDR2 SASEGT. The CDR3 is 17 residues long. V lost 6 bases to trimming and J lost 4 bases; unmatched junction nucleotides: 17. The CDR3 DNA follows: TGTGCCAGCAGGGGCGGGCCAGGGGGAAAAGTAGGCACTGAAGCTTTCTTT. It codes for CASRGGPGGKVGTEAFF.

The chain uses TRBV5-1 and TRBJ1-2, with D possibly TRBD1 on 6 matching bases. Looked up from germline, CDR1 is SGHRS and CDR2 is YFSETQ. V was pared by 4 bases and J by 2 bases, with 12 bases between. The CDR3 spans 14 residues. CDR3 in DNA: TGCGCCAGCAGCGGGGGCCGCCTCAACTATGGCTACACCTTC. Amino acid sequence: CASSGGRLNYGYTF.